This is a list of T cell receptor beta chains from one sample in a study of shared T cell receptors in the human thymus. Generated by immunoSEQ multiplex PCR, the TCRdb table keeps only in-frame clones and is missing some. The sample has over 350,000 clones, 85% to 95% seen once. The sample consisted of thymocytes. All receptors come from a human donor. CDR3s include the opening cysteine and the closing phenylalanine or tryptophan. D genes are given only for firm matches. The size field is filled for only some rows; it gives once, few, many or a size class.

>TRBD1|-|TRBJ1-2|TRBV27
TGTGCCAGCAGTCCTGACAGGGGGGAGGATGGCTACACCTTC
CASSPDRGEDGYTF
>-|once|TRBJ2-7|TRBV10-3
TGTGCCATCAGTGAGTCGGGGGGGCGGGTGTACGAGCAGTACTTC
CAISESGGRVYEQYF
>-|-|TRBJ2-4|TRBV28
TGTGCCACTAAGGACTCCCCCACAAAATTAGCCAAAAACATTCAGTACTTC
CATKDSPTKLAKNIQYF
>TRBD1|-|TRBJ1-3|TRBV18
TGTGCCAGCTCACCATACCTGGACAGGGTGGGGAACACCATATATTTT
CASSPYLDRVGNTIYF
>TRBD1|-|TRBJ2-7|TRBV28
TGTGCCAGCCGCTTACAGGGGTCTTTTTCGGGAAAGGTGTACGAGCAGTACTTC
CASRLQGSFSGKVYEQYF
>TRBD1|-|TRBJ2-7|TRBV28
TGTGCCAGCAGTTTATGCGGGACAGGGGGCGCTTTATTCTACGAGCAGTACTTC
CASSLCGTGGALFYEQYF
>TRBD2|-|TRBJ2-7|TRBV6-1
TGTGCCAGCAGTGCCACTAGCGGGAGGACCTACGAGCAGTACTTC
CASSATSGRTYEQYF
>TRBD1|-|TRBJ2-7|TRBV27
TGTGCCAGCAGTACCGGGACAGGGATCCCCTACGAGCAGTACTTC
CASSTGTGIPYEQYF
>TRBD1|-|TRBJ1-2|TRBV28
TGTGCCAGCAGTTTGGGGGACAGGGTCGACTATGGCTACACCTTC
CASSLGDRVDYGYTF
>TRBD1|-|TRBJ1-5|TRBV10-2
TGCGCCAGCAGTGCCCCAAGGGACAGCTACAATCAGCCCCAGCATTTT
CASSAPRDSYNQPQHF
>-|-|TRBJ1-2|TRBV21-1
TGTGCCAGCAGCAAAGCGCTTTTGCACGGGGGGGCAAGGGACTATGGCTACACCTTC
CASSKALLHGGARDYGYTF
>TRBD2|-|TRBJ2-3|TRBV4-1
TGCGCCAGCAGCCAAGATGGGAGGGTGGGAGGCACAGATACGCAGTATTTT
CASSQDGRVGGTDTQYF
>-|-|TRBJ2-2|TRBV25-1
TGTGCCAGCAGTTTCTCCGTCGGCAGGGAATTAGGGACCGGGGAGCTGTTTTTT
CASSFSVGRELGTGELFF
>TRBD1|-|TRBJ2-1|TRBV13
TGTGCCAGCAGCCCTTGGGACAGGCCTTCCAGCTCCTACAATGAGCAGTTCTTC
CASSPWDRPSSSYNEQFF